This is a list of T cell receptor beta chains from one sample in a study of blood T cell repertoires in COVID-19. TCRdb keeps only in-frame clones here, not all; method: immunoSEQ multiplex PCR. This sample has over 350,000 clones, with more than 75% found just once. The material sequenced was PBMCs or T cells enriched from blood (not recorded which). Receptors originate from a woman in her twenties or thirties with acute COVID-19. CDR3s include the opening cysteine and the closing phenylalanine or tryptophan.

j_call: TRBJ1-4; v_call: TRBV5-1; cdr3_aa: CASSLSQGSGEKLFF
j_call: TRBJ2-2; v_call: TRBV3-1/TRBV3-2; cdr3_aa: CASSQRDRSAGELFF
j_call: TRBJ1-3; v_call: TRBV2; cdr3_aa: CASTSQGRNTIYF
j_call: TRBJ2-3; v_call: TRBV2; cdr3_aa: CASSAPGQDPTDTQYF
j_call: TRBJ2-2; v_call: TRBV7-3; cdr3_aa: CASSFGANTGELFF
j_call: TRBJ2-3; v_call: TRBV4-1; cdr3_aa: CASSQENGAGSTDTQYF
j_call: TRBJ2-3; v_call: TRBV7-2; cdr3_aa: CASSLTFSGGATDTQYF
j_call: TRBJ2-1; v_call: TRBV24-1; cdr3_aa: CATSGVTSGNNEQFF
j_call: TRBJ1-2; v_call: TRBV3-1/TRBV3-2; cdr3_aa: CASSLKAGWYGYTF
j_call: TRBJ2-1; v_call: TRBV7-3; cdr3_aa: CASSRGGQPGEQFF
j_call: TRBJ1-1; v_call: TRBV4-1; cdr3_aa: CASSHPRRGTEAFF
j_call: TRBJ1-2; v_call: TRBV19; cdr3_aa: CASTPGSGGSGYTF
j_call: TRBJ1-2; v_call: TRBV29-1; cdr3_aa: CSVRGAADYGYTF
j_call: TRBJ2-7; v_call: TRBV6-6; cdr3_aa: CASKPTGGAYEQYF
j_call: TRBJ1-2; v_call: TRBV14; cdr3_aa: CASSQDIGRVGYTF
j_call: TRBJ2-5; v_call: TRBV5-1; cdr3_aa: CASSLSGKQETQYF
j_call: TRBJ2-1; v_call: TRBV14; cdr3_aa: CASGPAIRTSSYNEQFF
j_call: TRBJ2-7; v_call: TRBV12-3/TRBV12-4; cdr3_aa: CASTRGAPFEQYF
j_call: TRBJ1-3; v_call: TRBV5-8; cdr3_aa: CASSLPGQGWNTIYF
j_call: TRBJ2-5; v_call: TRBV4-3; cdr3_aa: CASSQEGAGGETQYF
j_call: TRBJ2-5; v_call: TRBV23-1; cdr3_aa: CASSHQGQGRDQETQYF
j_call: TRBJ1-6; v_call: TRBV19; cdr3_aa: CASSNQGFSYNSPLHF
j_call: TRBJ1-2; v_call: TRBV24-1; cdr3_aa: CATSDSRGGDGYTF
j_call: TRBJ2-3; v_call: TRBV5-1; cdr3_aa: CASSLLGLADTQYF
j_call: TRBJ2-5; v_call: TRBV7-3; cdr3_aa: CASSLSGQGETQYF
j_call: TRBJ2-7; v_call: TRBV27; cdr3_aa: CASSLKEGDSIPYYEQYF
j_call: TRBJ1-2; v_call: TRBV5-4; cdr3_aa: CASSPGTGFLPNYGYTF
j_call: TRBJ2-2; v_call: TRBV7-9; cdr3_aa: CASSLVTHSGELFF